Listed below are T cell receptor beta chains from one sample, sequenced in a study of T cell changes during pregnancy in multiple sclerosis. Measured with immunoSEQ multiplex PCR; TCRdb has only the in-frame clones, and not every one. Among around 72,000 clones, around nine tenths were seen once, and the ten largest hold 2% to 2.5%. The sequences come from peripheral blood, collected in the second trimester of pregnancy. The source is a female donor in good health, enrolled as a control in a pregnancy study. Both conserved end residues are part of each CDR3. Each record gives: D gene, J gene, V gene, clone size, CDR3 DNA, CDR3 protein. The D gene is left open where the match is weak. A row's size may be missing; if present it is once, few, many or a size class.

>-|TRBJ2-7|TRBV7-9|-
TGTGCCAGCAGCTATGGCGACAACGACTACGAGCAGTACTTC
CASSYGDNDYEQYF
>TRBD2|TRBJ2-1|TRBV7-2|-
TGTGCCAGCAGCTTACCCGAGCGGGGGGGACTTTTGGATGAGCAGTTCTTC
CASSLPERGGLLDEQFF
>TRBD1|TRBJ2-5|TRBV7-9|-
TGTGCCAGCAGCCGTGGGACAGCCACTAAGACCCAGTACTTC
CASSRGTATKTQYF
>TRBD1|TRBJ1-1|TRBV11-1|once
TGTGCCAGCAGCCGGGGACAGCAACCGAACACTGAAGCTTTCTTT
CASSRGQQPNTEAFF
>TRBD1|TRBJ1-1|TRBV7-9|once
TGTGCCAGCAGCCCTAGGACAGGGCTCCCTTTTTCCACTGAAGCTTTCTTT
CASSPRTGLPFSTEAFF
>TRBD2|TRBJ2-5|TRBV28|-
TGTGCCAGCAGTTTGTGGCAGGGAGGGGAGACCCAGTACTTC
CASSLWQGGETQYF
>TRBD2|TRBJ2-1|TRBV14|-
TGTGCCAGCAGCCAGCTTAGCGGGGGGGCCTACAATGAGCAGTTCTTC
CASSQLSGGAYNEQFF
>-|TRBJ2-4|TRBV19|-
TGTGCCAGTAGTATAGCGTCAGGGAGGCGGAACATTCAGTACTTC
CASSIASGRRNIQYF
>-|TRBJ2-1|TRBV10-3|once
TGTGCCATCAGTGAGGCCAGTCACGCGGCGAACAATGAGCAGTTCTTC
CAISEASHAANNEQFF
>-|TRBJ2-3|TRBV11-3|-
TGTGCCAGCAGCTTGAATTCGGGGGATACGCAGTATTTT
CASSLNSGDTQYF
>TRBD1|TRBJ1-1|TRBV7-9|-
TGTGCCAGCAGCTTATCAGGGGGCGAAGGTGAAGCTTTCTTT
CASSLSGGEGEAFF
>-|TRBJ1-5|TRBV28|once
TGTGCCAGCCGGGGGAGGGAAAGCAATCAGCCCCAGCATTTT
CASRGRESNQPQHF
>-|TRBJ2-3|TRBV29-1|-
TGCAGCTTATTCACAGATACGCAGTATTTT
CSLFTDTQYF
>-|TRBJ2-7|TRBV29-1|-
TGCAGCGTTGAATGGGGCCCCGCCAACGAGCAGTACTTC
CSVEWGPANEQYF
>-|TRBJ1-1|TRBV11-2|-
TGTGCCAGCAGCTTAGACCTTCGGCGGGAAGCTTTCTTT
CASSLDLRREAFF
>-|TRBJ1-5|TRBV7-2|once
TGTGCCAGCGCAAGGGGATTTGATCAGCCCCAGCATTTT
CASARGFDQPQHF
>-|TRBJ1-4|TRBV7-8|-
TGTGCCAGCAGCGGAGAGGGAGGAAAGGGTGAAAAACTGTTTTTT
CASSGEGGKGEKLFF
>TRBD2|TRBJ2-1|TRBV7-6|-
TGTGCCAGCAGCTCCCGTGGGGCGGGGGACAATGAGCAGTTCTTC
CASSSRGAGDNEQFF
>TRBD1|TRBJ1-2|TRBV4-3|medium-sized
TGCGCCAGCAGCCAACATAACAGGGGAGATGGCTACACCTTC
CASSQHNRGDGYTF
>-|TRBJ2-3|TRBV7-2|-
TGTGCCAGCAGCGCATCGCGGGATACGCAGTATTTT
CASSASRDTQYF
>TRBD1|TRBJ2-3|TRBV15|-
TGTGCCACCAGCAGCCCACAGGGGGCGAGCACAGATACGCAGTATTTT
CATSSPQGASTDTQYF
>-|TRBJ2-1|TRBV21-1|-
TGTGCCAGCAGCAAAGCGACTAGCAACTCCTACAATGAGCAGTTCTTC
CASSKATSNSYNEQFF
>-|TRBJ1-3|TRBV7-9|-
TGTGCCAGCAGCTTAGTTCCGGACAGTATTACCCGGCCTGGAAACACCATATATTTT
CASSLVPDSITRPGNTIYF
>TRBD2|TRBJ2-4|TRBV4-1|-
TGCGCCAGCAGCCCGGGACTAGCGGGGGGCCGTACCAAAAACATTCAGTACTTC
CASSPGLAGGRTKNIQYF
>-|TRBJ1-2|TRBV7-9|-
TGTGCCAGCAGCCCTCCGGGGAACTATGGCTACACCTTC
CASSPPGNYGYTF
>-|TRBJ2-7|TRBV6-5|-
TGTGCCAGCAGTTACGAAGCGTGGGTCTACGAGCAGTACTTC
CASSYEAWVYEQYF
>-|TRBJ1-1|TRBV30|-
TGTGCCTGGAGTGCCGGGGGATCGGACTCTGAAGCTTTCTTT
CAWSAGGSDSEAFF
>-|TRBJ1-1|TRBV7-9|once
TGTGCCAGCAGCTACAGGGAGACTGAAGCTTTCTTT
CASSYRETEAFF
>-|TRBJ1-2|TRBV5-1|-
TGCGCCAGCAGCTCCCGGCCCGACAGTAACTATGGCTACACCTTC
CASSSRPDSNYGYTF
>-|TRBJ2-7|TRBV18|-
TGTGCCAGCTCACCACTTGACAGCCACGAGCAGTACTTC
CASSPLDSHEQYF